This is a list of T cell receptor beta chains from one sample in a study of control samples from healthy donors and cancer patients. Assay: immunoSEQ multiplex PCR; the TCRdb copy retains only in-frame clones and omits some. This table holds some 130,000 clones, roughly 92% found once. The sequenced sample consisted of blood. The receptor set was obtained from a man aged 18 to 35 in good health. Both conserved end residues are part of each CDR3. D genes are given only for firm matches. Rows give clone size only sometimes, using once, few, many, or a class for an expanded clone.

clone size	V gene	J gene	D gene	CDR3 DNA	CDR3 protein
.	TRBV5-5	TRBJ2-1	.	TGTGCCAGCAGCTTGGGCAGGATCCGATTTCCTTACAATGAGCAGTTCTTC	CASSLGRIRFPYNEQFF
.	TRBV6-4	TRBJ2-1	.	TGTGCCAGCAGTATATTCTACTACAATGAGCAGTTCTTC	CASSIFYYNEQFF
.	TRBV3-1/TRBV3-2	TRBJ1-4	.	TGTGCCAGCAGCCAGGGCGGGGTGAGGAAACTGTTTTTT	CASSQGGVRKLFF
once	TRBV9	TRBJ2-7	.	TGTGCCAGCAGCCAGGGACTTACGGACGGCGAGCAGTACTTC	CASSQGLTDGEQYF
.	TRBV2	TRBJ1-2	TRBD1	TGTGCCAGCCGGACAGGGGCCTTACGATTCTATGGCTACACCTTC	CASRTGALRFYGYTF
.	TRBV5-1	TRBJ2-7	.	TGCGCCAGCAGCTTGTCTGGGGGGGCGGCCGATTCCTACGAGCAGTACTTC	CASSLSGGAADSYEQYF
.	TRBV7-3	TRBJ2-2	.	TGTGCCAGCAGTCCCTATTCGAACACCGGGGAGCTGTTTTTT	CASSPYSNTGELFF
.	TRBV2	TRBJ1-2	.	TGTGCCAGCAGCTATCTAGACCTGGGCGGCTACACCTTC	CASSYLDLGGYTF
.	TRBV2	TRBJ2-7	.	TGTGCCAGCAGTGAAGGGACTGGAAACTACGAGCAGTACTTC	CASSEGTGNYEQYF
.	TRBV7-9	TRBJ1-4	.	TGTGCCAGCAGCTTATACTTGGGGAGTGAAAAACTGTTTTTT	CASSLYLGSEKLFF
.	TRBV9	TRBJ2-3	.	TGTGCCAAAGGGGGGTCAACAGGGGCCGGACCGGATACGCAGTATTTT	CAKGGSTGAGPDTQYF
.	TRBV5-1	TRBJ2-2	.	TGCGCCAGCAGCAATAGCAGCTCGAACACCGGGGAGCTGTTTTTT	CASSNSSSNTGELFF
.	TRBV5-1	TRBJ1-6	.	TGCGCCAGCAGCCCGGGCGCCTATAATTCACCCCTCCACTTT	CASSPGAYNSPLHF
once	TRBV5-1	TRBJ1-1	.	TGCGCCAGCAGCTTGGGACCCAAAGGCACTGAAGCTTTCTTT	CASSLGPKGTEAFF
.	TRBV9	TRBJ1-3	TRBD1	TGTGCCAGCAGCAAAACCTTACCGGGACAGGGTGGAAACACCATATATTTT	CASSKTLPGQGGNTIYF
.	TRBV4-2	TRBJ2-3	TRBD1	TGTGCCAGCAGCCAAGACTGGGACAGGGCGGGAGGCACAGATACGCAGTATTTT	CASSQDWDRAGGTDTQYF
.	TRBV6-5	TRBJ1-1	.	TGTGCCAGCAGCCTACGAGGGGTGTACACTGAAGCTTTCTTT	CASSLRGVYTEAFF
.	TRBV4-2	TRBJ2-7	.	TGTGCCAGCAGCCAAGATAGGGGGGGCTACGAGCAGTACTTC	CASSQDRGGYEQYF
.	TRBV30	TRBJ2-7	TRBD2	TGTGCCTGGAGTGTACGAGCGGGGGGGTTCTACGAGCAGTACTTC	CAWSVRAGGFYEQYF
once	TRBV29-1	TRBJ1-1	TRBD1	TGCAGCGCCAGACAGGGGGCGGACACTGAAGCTTTCTTT	CSARQGADTEAFF
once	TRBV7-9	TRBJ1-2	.	TGTGCCAGCAGCTTAGTGGCAGACTTCTATGGCTACACCTTC	CASSLVADFYGYTF
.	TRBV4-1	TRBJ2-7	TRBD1	TGCGCCAGCAGCCAAGTAGGGGAGACAGGGGGATCCTACGAGCAGTACTTC	CASSQVGETGGSYEQYF
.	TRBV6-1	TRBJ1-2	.	TGTGCCAGCAGTGAAGCCCTAAGACAGTTCTTTAACTATGGCTACACCTTC	CASSEALRQFFNYGYTF
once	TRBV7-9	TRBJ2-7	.	TGTGCCAGCAGCGGGGGGCCCGACCCCTCCTACGAGCAGTACTTC	CASSGGPDPSYEQYF
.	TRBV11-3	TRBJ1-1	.	TGTGCCAGCAGCTTAGGTGGCACCACTGAAGCTTTCTTT	CASSLGGTTEAFF
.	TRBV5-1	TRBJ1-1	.	TGCGCCAGCAGCTTGGGCCCCCGGACAGACACGCGGAACACTGAAGCTTTCTTT	CASSLGPRTDTRNTEAFF
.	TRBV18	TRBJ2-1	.	TGTGCCAGCTCCCCTCGGTCTGGGGACTACAATGAGCAGTTCTTC	CASSPRSGDYNEQFF
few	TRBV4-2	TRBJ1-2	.	TGTGCCAGCAGCCAAGATGCGGCCGGCTACACCTTC	CASSQDAAGYTF
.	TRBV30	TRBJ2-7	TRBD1	TGTGCCTGGGGGCCTCTCGGACAGGGGATCCACGAGCAGTACTTC	CAWGPLGQGIHEQYF
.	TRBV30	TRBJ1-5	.	TGTGCCTGGAGTTTAGGTAGCAATCAGCCCCAGCATTTT	CAWSLGSNQPQHF
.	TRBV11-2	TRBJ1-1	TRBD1	TGTGCCAGCAGCACGGGACAGGGACCTGAAGCTTTCTTT	CASSTGQGPEAFF
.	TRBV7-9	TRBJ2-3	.	TGTGCCAGCGGATGGAAGGTCACAGATACGCAGTATTTT	CASGWKVTDTQYF
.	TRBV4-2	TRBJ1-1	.	TGTGCCAGCAGCCCAGGAGTCGGGTTATGGACTGAAGCTTTCTTT	CASSPGVGLWTEAFF
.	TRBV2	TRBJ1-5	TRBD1	TGTGCCAGCAGAGAGGACAGGGTTGAGCCCCAGCATTTT	CASREDRVEPQHF
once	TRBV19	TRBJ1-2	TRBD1	TGTGCCAGTAGTACGTCGACAGGGGGTTACGGCTACACCTTC	CASSTSTGGYGYTF
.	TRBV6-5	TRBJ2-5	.	TGTGCCAGCATTCGTCTTCCACAAGAGACCCAGTACTTC	CASIRLPQETQYF
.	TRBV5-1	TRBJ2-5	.	TGCGCCAGCAGCTTGGGGCAGGGGTGGAAAGAGACCCAGTACTTC	CASSLGQGWKETQYF
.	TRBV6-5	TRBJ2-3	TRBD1	TGTGCCAGCCGATCTGGCAGGGGGACAGATACGCAGTATTTT	CASRSGRGTDTQYF
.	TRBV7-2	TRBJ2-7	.	TGTGCCAGCAGCTTAGAACAGTACTACGAGCAGTACTTC	CASSLEQYYEQYF
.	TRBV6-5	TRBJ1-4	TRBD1	TGTGCCAGCAGTTATGGGGACAGGGGGCTTGAAAAACTGTTTTTT	CASSYGDRGLEKLFF
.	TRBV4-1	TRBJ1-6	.	TGCGCCAGCAGCCGGGTTAGCCCAAGCTCCTATAATTCACCCCTCCACTTT	CASSRVSPSSYNSPLHF
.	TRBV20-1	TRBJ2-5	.	TGCAGTGCTTCTGGGGTGACCCAGTACTTC	CSASGVTQYF